The 28 T cell receptor beta chains below all came from one sample that was sequenced in a study of T cell responses to AZD1222 COVID-19 vaccine. The protocol was immunoSEQ multiplex PCR, while the TCRdb copy is restricted to in-frame clones and leaves out a portion. Altogether 130,000 to 150,000 clones are present, roughly 89% being singletons, with the ten largest covering around 5%. Sequences were derived from peripheral blood, sampled on day 0 of AZD1222 vaccination. The receptors were gathered from an adult in good health.

The chain uses TRBV19 and TRBJ1-2; possible D gene TRBD1, 6 bases. Germline-derived CDR1 and CDR2 are LNHDA and SQIVND (reference sequence). Trimming stripped 3 bases from V and 8 bases from J, with 16 bases between. This CDR3 has 14 amino acids. This CDR3 reads CASSMDRARGGYTF. The CDR3 DNA reads TGTGCCAGTAGTATGGACAGAGCCCGAGGGGGCTACACCTTC.

The chain is built from TRBV7-2 and TRBJ1-1, with D unresolved. Trimming took 3 bases from V and 7 from J, leaving 12 bases between them. CDR3 length: 13 amino acids. CDR1 is SGHTA and CDR2 is FQGNSA in the germline V gene. In DNA, the CDR3 is TGTGCCAGCAGCTTCCTTGACGGCTATGAAGCTTTCTTT. Translation gives CASSFLDGYEAFF.

The genes are TRBV6-5 and TRBJ1-2; 7 nucleotides align to TRBD1. From germline, CDR1 is MNHEY and CDR2 SVGAGI. V dropped 6 bases and J dropped 4; count of bases not matched to a gene: 5. The length of the CDR3 is 13 residues. The CDR3 bases are TGTGCCAGCAGGCCGGGACAGATCTATGGCTACACCTTC. It specifies CASRPGQIYGYTF.

J is TRBJ2-3 and V is TRBV5-1; 12 bases map to TRBD2. The CDR3 runs 21 residues. V shed 2 bases, J shed 0 bases, and the junction held 16 bases outside the gene matches. Germline CDR1 is SGHRS and CDR2 is YFSETQ. The CDR3 region is CASSFPRNPTSGGPSTDTQYF. The CDR3 nucleotides are TGCGCCAGCAGCTTCCCAAGGAATCCGACTAGCGGGGGACCTAGCACAGATACGCAGTATTTT. The whole variable domain, remainder taken from reference TRBV5-1 and TRBJ2-3, is KAGVTQTPRYLIKTRGQQVTLSCSPISGHRSVSWYQQTPGQGLQFLFEYFSETQRNKGNFPGRFSGRQFSNSRSEMNVSTLELGDSALYLCASSFPRNPTSGGPSTDTQYFGPGTRLTVL.

This clone was seen a few times. The rearrangement links TRBV6-2 or TRBV6-3 to TRBJ2-4; D unclear. The CDR3 extends over 14 amino acids. Germline-derived CDR1 and CDR2 are MNHEY and SVGEGT. The V gene lost 6 bases and the J gene lost 2 bases, with 11 bases spanning the gap. CDR3 sequence: CASSDASPKNIQYF. The CDR3 DNA sequence: TGTGCCAGCAGCGACGCGTCGCCCAAAAACATTCAGTACTTC.

The rearrangement links TRBV5-4 to TRBJ1-2, with a tentative D call TRBD1 (6 bases). CDR1 is SGHNT, CDR2 YYREEE, per germline (reference sequence). CDR3 length: 12 residues. V lost 5 bases, J lost 8 bases, and 13 bases lay in between. CDR3 amino acids: CASREVQGGYTF. As DNA, the CDR3 is TGTGCCAGCAGAGAAGTACAGGGAGGCTACACCTTC.

This clone has only one observation. The chain employs TRBV11-2 and TRBJ1-1; D call uncertain. Trimming took 8 bases from V and 0 from J, leaving 13 bases between them. The germline V gene encodes CDR1 SGHAT and CDR2 FQNNGV. The CDR3 has 14 residues. The CDR3 DNA follows: TGTGCCAGCGGACCGGGAGCGATGAACACTGAAGCTTTCTTT. Encoded protein: CASGPGAMNTEAFF.

The V and J genes are TRBV5-1 and TRBJ1-5, with unresolved D. From germline, CDR1 is SGHRS and CDR2 YFSETQ. V dropped 5 bases and J dropped 3 bases, with 12 bases sitting between them. The CDR3 is 14 amino acids. In DNA, the CDR3 is TGCGCCAGCAGAGCCGACAATGACAATCAGCCCCAGCATTTT. Protein sequence: CASRADNDNQPQHF.

V gene TRBV5-4 combines with J gene TRBJ2-5, with 7 bases fitting TRBD2. The J segment lost 3 bases and the V segment lost 6 bases, leaving 11 bases of the junction unmatched. CDR3 size: 15 residues. From germline, CDR1 is SGHNT and CDR2 YYREEE (reference sequence). Here the CDR3 DNA reads TGTGCCAGCACTCAATATGGGGCGGGGGAAGAGACCCAGTACTTC. It specifies CASTQYGAGEETQYF.

The rearrangement links TRBV18 to TRBJ2-1; 11 bases are shared with TRBD1. The CDR3 loop spans 15 amino acids. Germline V gives CDR1 KGHSH, CDR2 LQKENI. Trimming at V came to 1 base and at J to 7 bases, leaving 3 bases not matched to a gene. CDR3 bases: TGTGCCAGCTCACCACTCGGGACAGGGGGGAATGAGCAGTTCTTC. It codes for CASSPLGTGGNEQFF.

The gene calls are TRBV4-3 and TRBJ1-2, with D unclear. CDR3 size: 15 residues. Germline V CDR1 and CDR2: LGHNA, YSLEER. Between the trimmed V and J ends, which lost 1 base and 0 bases, there was a span of 9 bases. The CDR3 DNA sequence: TGCGCCAGCAGCCAAGTCGGCAGAGCTAACTATGGCTACACCTTC. Protein: CASSQVGRANYGYTF.

The gene calls are TRBV4-2 and TRBJ1-5; TRBD1 is a possible D gene (6 bases). V was pared by 3 bases and J by 5 bases, with 14 bases between. Germline CDR1 reads LGHNA; CDR2 reads YNFKEQ. This CDR3 comprises 15 residues. DNA of the CDR3: TGTGCCAGCAGCCATCTAGGAGGGGGGGATCAGCCCCAGCATTTT. Protein sequence: CASSHLGGGDQPQHF.

This sequence joins TRBV20-1 and TRBJ1-6; D not certain. V gave up 3 bases and J gave up 5 bases, with 8 bases separating them. Germline CDR1 is DFQATT and CDR2 is SNEGSKA (reference sequence). This CDR3 spans 13 amino acids. DNA of the CDR3: TGCAGTGCTAGTCTCCGGGATAATTCACCCCTCCACTTT. Translated: CSASLRDNSPLHF.

The CDR3 nucleotides are TGTGCCAGCAGTGGACGAGTCAATCAGCCCCAGCATTTT. Residues: CASSGRVNQPQHF. V is TRBV12-3 or TRBV12-4 and J is TRBJ1-5; D remains unclear. The CDR3 is 13 amino acids. Between the trimmed V and J ends, which lost 5 bases and 3 bases, there was a span of 8 bases.

This sequence joins TRBV9 and TRBJ2-5; a possible D gene is TRBD1 (6 bases). The CDR3 is 17 amino acids. V lost 3 bases and J 1 base, leaving 19 bases between the germline ends. The germline V gene has CDR1 SGDLS and CDR2 YYNGEE. CDR3 sequence: CASSAQGHLGGQETQYF. CDR3 DNA sequence: TGTGCCAGCAGCGCACAGGGACACCTAGGGGGCCAAGAGACCCAGTACTTC.

Worth noting for this clone: Other DNA sequences of this sample code for an identical CDR3. The rearrangement uses TRBV28 and TRBJ2-7; 7 bases agree with TRBD2. The J segment lost 3 bases and the V segment lost 6 bases, leaving 11 bases of the junction unmatched. Germline V gives CDR1 MDHEN, CDR2 SYDVKM. This CDR3 has 15 residues. CDR3 nucleotide sequence: TGTGCCAGCAGCGAAAGCCGGGACTACAGCTACGAGCAGTACTTC. Its protein product is CASSESRDYSYEQYF.

This clone was found once. V gene TRBV15 combines with J gene TRBJ1-1; D remains unclear. Deletions cut 3 bases from V and 4 bases from J, with 9 bases between. This CDR3 spans 13 amino acids. Per germline, CDR1 LNHNV and CDR2 YYDKDF (reference sequence). CDR3 sequence reads: CATSSVTFTEAFF. CDR3 nucleotides: TGTGCCACCAGCAGCGTTACGTTCACTGAAGCTTTCTTT.

The chain combines TRBV29-1 with TRBJ2-2; D unclear. Trimming shortened V by 4 bases and J by 3 bases, and 3 bases separated the two germline ends. This CDR3 region has 11 residues. Germline CDR1 SQVTM, CDR2 ANQGSEA. This chain's CDR3 is CSVGDTGELFF. The CDR3 DNA is TGCAGCGTTGGGGACACCGGGGAGCTGTTTTTT.

The rearrangement joins TRBV19 to TRBJ2-7; weak D call: TRBD1 (7 bases). Germline loops: CDR1 LNHDA, CDR2 SQIVND (reference sequence). The CDR3 runs 12 residues. Trimming took off 8 bases at V and 4 bases at J, with 12 bases between the two ends. In DNA form, the CDR3 reads TGTGCCAGTGGCGGGACAGAGTACGAGCAGTACTTC. This translates into CASGGTEYEQYF.

This chain uses TRBV11-2 with TRBJ2-5, with D uncertain. The V end lost 5 bases, the J end lost 1 base, and 8 bases lay between the germline ends. Germline V gene sequence: CDR1 SGHAT, CDR2 FQNNGV. The CDR3 spans 13 residues. CDR3 sequence: CASSTEIQETQYF. CDR3 in DNA: TGTGCCAGCAGCACCGAGATCCAAGAGACCCAGTACTTC.

The V call is TRBV7-9, the J call TRBJ2-7; D is possibly TRBD1 (6 bases). The CDR3 consists of 15 residues. Between the trimmed V and J ends, which lost 5 bases and 5 bases, there was a span of 19 bases. Germline V gene data show CDR1 as SEHNR and CDR2 as FQNEAQ (reference sequence). CDR3 sequence (DNA): TGTGCCAGCAGCCTACAGGGCCTTGAGTTCCACGAGCAGTACTTC. Amino acids: CASSLQGLEFHEQYF.

The chain has TRBV20-1 and TRBJ2-5; possible D gene TRBD1, 5 bases. The length of the CDR3 is 10 residues. Germline V gene lookup returns CDR1 DFQATT and CDR2 SNEGSKA (reference sequence). CDR3 coding DNA: TGCAGGGGTCAGGGCGAGACCCAGTACTTC. The encoded protein is CRGQGETQYF.

The chain uses TRBV9 and TRBJ2-5; maybe TRBD2 (6 bases). V was pared by 4 bases and J by 5 bases, with 18 bases between. The CDR3 runs to 15 residues. Germline lookup yields CDR1 SGDLS and CDR2 YYNGEE. CDR3 residues: CASSSAGGTWETQYF. CDR3 nucleotide sequence: TGTGCCAGCAGCTCCGCCGGAGGGACGTGGGAGACCCAGTACTTC.

The rearrangement uses TRBV6-1 and TRBJ2-1; D not certain. The CDR3 is made up of 13 amino acids. The ends were cut back, 2 bases at V and 15 bases at J, with 17 bases in the middle. From germline, CDR1 is MNHNS and CDR2 SASEGT. In DNA, the CDR3 is TGTGCCAGCAGTGAATTGAGGAGTAACGGATTGTTCTTC. Translation gives CASSELRSNGLFF.

The V gene is TRBV7-9, the J gene TRBJ2-7; the D call may be TRBD1 or TRBD2 (6 bases each). Trimming removed 5 bases at V and 5 bases at J, with 16 bases between. Germline CDR1 and CDR2: SEHNR and FQNEAQ (reference sequence). The CDR3 consists of 14 residues. CDR3 in amino acids: CASSVDVGGHEQYF. CDR3 nucleotides: TGTGCCAGCAGCGTGGACGTCGGGGGCCACGAGCAGTACTTC.

The chain carries TRBV19 and TRBJ1-2; the match to TRBD1 covers 9 bases. V was pared by 9 bases and J by 4 bases, with 12 bases of the junction left unmatched. Germline V gene sequence: CDR1 LNHDA, CDR2 SQIVND (reference sequence). The length of the CDR3 is 15 residues. The CDR3: CASFPGQGGSYGYTF. In DNA, the CDR3 is TGTGCCAGCTTTCCGGGACAGGGCGGGAGCTATGGCTACACCTTC.

This chain uses TRBV6-5 with TRBJ1-2; D ambiguous. Germline V gene data show CDR1 as MNHEY and CDR2 as SVGAGI. Trimming left V 0 bases short and J 7 bases short, with 9 bases between. The CDR3 runs 13 residues. CDR3 DNA sequence: TGTGCCAGCAGTTACTCACCCGGGCTTGGCTACACCTTC. Its translation: CASSYSPGLGYTF.

V gene TRBV6-6 combines with J gene TRBJ2-5; D not resolved. Trimming stripped 6 bases from V and 3 bases from J, with 8 bases between. The CDR3 is 12 residues long. Per the germline V gene, CDR1 is MNHNY and CDR2 is SVGAGI (reference sequence). Here the CDR3 DNA reads TGTGCCAGCAGCCCGACCAAAGAGACCCAGTACTTC. Amino acid sequence: CASSPTKETQYF.